This T cell receptor (beta chain) was profiled in a study of CD8 T cells in ankylosing spondylitis. Study-level points and caveats: Reports of some motif variants in reactive arthritis synovial fluid and blood predate this one. Disease-linked clones displayed a CD8+ phenotype and appeared relatively rarely in peripheral blood. A TCR beta motif made of fewer than ten highly homologous variants seemed typical of ankylosing spondylitis blood.

Germline V gives CDR1 SGHRS, CDR2 YFSETQ. This CDR3 spans 16 amino acids. The ends lost 4 bases at V and 4 bases at J; junction bases unmatched: 7. On this clonotype itself: What it binds is not known.

A quantitative 5'-RACE method, one with molecular barcodes, was used to make TCR beta libraries. TCRdb used MiXCR to reprocess the 5' RACE reads, holding one entry per CDR3 protein. The table lists under 250,000 distinct CDR3 sequences, 32% of them singletons. This chain connects TRBV5-1 to TRBJ2-2; 10 bases fit TRBD2. This TCR was recovered from a male donor with ankylosing spondylitis or in good health (not recorded which). The sequenced sample was blood, either unsorted or a sorted T cell fraction (not recorded which). The CDR3 protein is CASSQSGGAFTGELFF. CDR3 DNA: TGCGCCAGCAGCCAGAGCGGGGGGGCCTTCACCGGGGAGCTGTTTTTT.